The present T cell receptor beta chain was sequenced within a study of T-cell reconstitution after alpha-beta-depleted transplantation in children. This clonotype showed up many times. As it was prepared, the TCRbeta library received unique molecular identifiers. TCRdb recomputed calls from the PCR reads with MiXCR, one row per CDR3 protein. The sample includes about 460,000 distinct CDR3 sequences, roughly an eighth of them seen just once. V was trimmed by 6 bases and J by 1 base, leaving 13 bases between them. From germline, CDR1 is SEHNR and CDR2 FQNEAQ (reference sequence). This CDR3 is built from 15 residues.

The sequence was collected from a human donor who donated a stem cell graft to a child with combined immunodeficiency. The sequencing used PBMCs from the stem cell graft donor, collected from the stem cell graft. The chain has TRBV7-9 and TRBJ2-1; D not certain. The CDR3 here is CASRKPPRSYNEQFF. In DNA form, the CDR3 reads TGTGCCAGCAGGAAGCCTCCGAGATCCTACAATGAGCAGTTCTTC.